Listed here is a single TCR beta chain. Its antigen is as yet unknown. This table comes from immunoSEQ multiplex PCR, and its TCRdb copy is limited to in-frame clones, with some not included. The sample has roughly 110,000 clones, 85% to 90% seen once. This specimen belongs to a study of T cell responses to AZD1222 COVID-19 vaccine. Study-level points and caveats: Nearly half of unique spike-specific TCRs reportedly avoided B.1.351 and B.1.1.7 mutated regions. Clonal diversity was possibly underestimated; the donors were predominantly white British and more often female. There were vaccine-associated CD4 TCRs across spike, dominant at 160-218 and 743-854. Only five or six individuals given AZD1222 were seropositive at baseline.

The V and J ends lost 0 bases and 9 bases respectively, with 13 bases between them. In germline, CDR1 is SGHKS, CDR2 YYEKEE (reference sequence). This CDR3 has 14 residues. This receptor was identified in an adult in good health. The rearrangement links TRBV5-5 to TRBJ2-1, with TRBD1 as a possible D gene (5 bases). This sample comprised peripheral blood, obtained on day 0 of AZD1222 vaccination. The CDR3 DNA follows: TGTGCCAGCAGCTTGGTGTCCAGGGCAGGTGAGCAGTTCTTC. This translates into CASSLVSRAGEQFF.